This TCR beta chain originates from a study of cytomegalovirus exposure and HLA in healthy donors. Study-level background: A prior study identified just under 120 million unique TCR beta sequences from some 180 million T cells.

PCR primers comprised 60 Vbeta and 13 Jbeta primers. The data were produced by immunoSEQ multiplex PCR, yet TCRdb's version contains in-frame clones alone and is incomplete. The table includes 35,000 to 40,000 clones, over 65% detected once. This CDR3 has 13 amino acids. This sequence joins TRBV21-1 and TRBJ2-5; TRBD2 reflects the table's D call only, with no check against the DNA. TRBV21-1 is termed a pseudogene. This sequence was found in a man aged 45-65 years in good health and CMV-seropositive. The material sequenced was PBMCs. CDR3 in amino acids: CASSKLAAETQYF. CDR3 sequence (DNA): TGTGCCAGCAGCAAGCTGGCGGCAGAGACCCAGTACTTC.